The 20 T cell receptor beta chains listed next were all sequenced from one sample in a study of blood T cell repertoires in COVID-19. Profiled with immunoSEQ multiplex PCR; TCRdb holds only in-frame clones, not every one. This table has over 70,000 clones, approximately 80% appearing once. Sequenced sample: peripheral blood. These receptors all come from an elderly woman with acute or convalescent COVID-19.

This rearrangement joins TRBV5-6 to TRBJ1-3; maybe TRBD1 (6 bases). CDR1 SGHDT and CDR2 YYEEEE come from the germline V gene. There are 15 residues in the CDR3. V was shortened by 0 bases and J by 1 base, with 8 bases between the two germline ends. The CDR3 coding sequence is TGTGCCAGCAGCTTGGTAGGGGGTTCTGGAAACACCATATATTTT. It yields the protein CASSLVGGSGNTIYF.

The chain is built from TRBV7-2 and TRBJ2-1; 8 positions match TRBD2. After removal of 3 bases from V and 8 bases from J, the junction contained 12 bases not matched to a gene. This CDR3 is built from 16 residues. Germline CDR1 reads SGHTA; CDR2 reads FQGNSA. In DNA form, the CDR3 reads TGTGCCAGCAGCTTCTCTATGGCGGGAGGTTGGGATGAGCAGTTCTTC. Amino acids: CASSFSMAGGWDEQFF.

V is TRBV3-1 (or the pseudogene TRBV3-2) and J is TRBJ1-2; 8 bases fit TRBD1. The V segment lost 1 base and the J segment 6 bases; nucleotides outside the gene matches: 7. From germline, CDR1 is LGHDT and CDR2 YNNKEL (reference sequence). The CDR3 is 15 amino acids. In nucleotides, the CDR3 is TGTGCCAGCAGCCAAGTCGAAGCAGGGGGCCATGGCTACACCTTC. Translating it yields CASSQVEAGGHGYTF.

The V call is TRBV19, the J call TRBJ1-5, with D possibly TRBD1 on 5 matching bases. The CDR3 is made up of 14 amino acids. Germline V gives CDR1 LNHDA, CDR2 SQIVND (reference sequence). V shed 6 bases and J shed 2 bases, with 11 bases lying between them. The CDR3 loop reads CASRTREGNQPQHF. The CDR3 DNA follows: TGTGCCAGTAGGACCAGGGAAGGCAATCAGCCCCAGCATTTT.

The genes are TRBV19 and TRBJ1-2; D is unclear. V shed 9 bases and J shed 3 bases, with 8 bases lying between them. The CDR3 sequence is 11 residues long. Germline V gene data show CDR1 as LNHDA and CDR2 as SQIVND (reference sequence). For the CDR3, the DNA is TGTGCCAGCGGGATCTACTATGGCTACACCTTC. Translation gives CASGIYYGYTF.

This chain joins TRBV30 and TRBJ1-2, with 7 bases identical to TRBD1. The CDR3 loop spans 13 amino acids. Germline CDR1 and CDR2: GTSNPN and SVGIG (reference sequence). J gave up 4 bases and V 4 bases, and 6 bases lay outside the gene matches. The CDR3 spells CAWTPGQFYGYTF. CDR3 sequence (DNA): TGTGCCTGGACCCCGGGACAGTTCTATGGCTACACCTTC. The whole variable domain, remainder taken from reference TRBV30 and TRBJ1-2, is SQTIHQWPATLVQPVGSPLSLECTVEGTSNPNLYWYRQAAGRGLQLLFYSVGIGQISSEVPQNLSASRPQDRQFILSSKKLLLSDSGFYLCAWTPGQFYGYTFGSGTRLTVV.

This clone was counted a few times. This chain connects TRBV5-4 to TRBJ1-6; D is possibly TRBD1 (5 bases). Germline CDR1 SGHNT, CDR2 YYREEE (reference sequence). Trimming pared 1 base from V and 6 bases from J, leaving 11 bases between. CDR3 length: 15 residues. CDR3: CASSLKRGPNSPLHF. CDR3 sequence (DNA): TGTGCCAGCAGCTTGAAAAGGGGTCCTAATTCACCCCTCCACTTT.

The V gene is TRBV14, the J gene TRBJ2-1, with 9 bases aligning to TRBD2. Germline CDR1 is SGHDN and CDR2 is FVKESK. The CDR3 totals 16 residues. V was clipped by 4 bases and J by 3 bases; unmatched bases: 7. The CDR3 DNA reads TGTGCCAGCAGCCCTCCGGGACTAGCCGACTACAATGAGCAGTTCTTC. Amino acids: CASSPPGLADYNEQFF.

The chain employs TRBV7-9 and TRBJ2-1, with 9 bases fitting TRBD2. Germline V gene sequence: CDR1 SEHNR, CDR2 FQNEAQ (reference sequence). Trimming cost V 2 bases and J 7 bases; bases outside gene matches: 12. The CDR3 is made up of 17 amino acids. CDR3 DNA sequence: TGTGCCAGCAGCTTATTGACGGGACTAGCAGGATCTAATGAGCAGTTCTTC. This translates into CASSLLTGLAGSNEQFF.

This clone occurred once. J is TRBJ1-1 and V is TRBV3-1 (or the pseudogene TRBV3-2); 7 bases agree with TRBD1. The V and J ends lost 2 bases and 3 bases, in that order; junction bases with no gene match: 6. Germline-derived CDR1 and CDR2 are LGHDT and YNNKEL (reference sequence). This CDR3 is 15 amino acids long. CDR3 region: CASSQLTTGDTEAFF. CDR3 in DNA: TGTGCCAGCAGCCAACTTACTACAGGGGACACTGAAGCTTTCTTT.

The chain joins TRBV4-2 to TRBJ1-2, with D tentatively TRBD1 (6 bases). Germline CDR1 LGHNA, CDR2 YNFKEQ. V lost 1 base and J 2 bases, leaving 14 bases between the germline ends. The length of the CDR3 is 16 residues. For the CDR3, the DNA is TGTGCCAGCAGCCAAGGAGGGGGGGGCGTCAACTATGGCTACACCTTC. Amino acids: CASSQGGGGVNYGYTF.

This clone was picked up one time. This sequence joins TRBV7-2 and TRBJ2-7; D unclear. The germline V and J ends were trimmed by 4 bases and 2 bases, with 3 bases remaining between them. CDR1 is SGHTA, CDR2 FQGNSA, per germline. This CDR3 spans 11 amino acids. The CDR3 nucleotides are TGTGCCAGCAGCTCCACCTACGAGCAGTACTTC. The encoded protein is CASSSTYEQYF. Based on the CDR3 plus reference TRBV7-2 and TRBJ2-7, the full variable domain is GAGVSQSPSNKVTEKGKDVELRCDPISGHTALYWYRQSLGQGLEFLIYFQGNSAPDKSGLPSDRFSAERTGGSVSTLTIQRTQQEDSAVYLCASSSTYEQYFGPGTRLTVT.

The chain has TRBV18 and TRBJ2-5; 11 bases are shared with TRBD1. In germline, CDR1 is KGHSH, CDR2 LQKENI. The CDR3 covers 15 residues. With 5 bases clipped from V and 5 bases from J, the junction kept 7 bases outside the gene matches. The DNA of the CDR3 is TGTGCCAGCTCATCCGGACAGGGGGCATGGGAGACCCAGTACTTC. Encoded protein: CASSSGQGAWETQYF.

The V and J genes are TRBV10-3 and TRBJ1-2; tentative D call: TRBD1 (6 bases). Germline V gene data show CDR1 as ENHRY and CDR2 as SYGVKD. V lost 3 bases, J lost 8 bases, and 28 bases lay in between. The CDR3 has 18 residues. CDR3 protein: CAISDPTRGTFPAAGYTF. CDR3 DNA: TGTGCCATCAGTGACCCGACGAGGGGGACCTTTCCGGCGGCGGGCTACACCTTC.

The rearrangement joins TRBV23-1 to TRBJ2-7; 8 bases agree with TRBD1. TRBV23-1 is identified as an open reading frame with a role that is uncertain. The J segment lost 4 bases and the V segment lost 6 bases, leaving 14 bases of the junction unmatched. The CDR3 has 16 amino acids. CDR3 DNA: TGCGCCAGCAGGCCGCTTCCAGGACAGGGTGCGTACGAGCAGTACTTC. Its translation is CASRPLPGQGAYEQYF.

The chain recombines TRBV10-3 with TRBJ1-4, with TRBD1 identical over 7 bases. After removal of 6 bases from V and 5 bases from J, the junction contained 9 bases not matched to a gene. This CDR3 has 15 residues. Germline CDR1 is ENHRY and CDR2 is SYGVKD. CDR3 in DNA: TGTGCCATCAGCCGAGCAGGGGGGCTGAATGAAAAACTGTTTTTT. This translates into CAISRAGGLNEKLFF.

This clone has just a few counts. The chain links TRBV6-5 to TRBJ1-1; D is unresolved. Germline values: CDR1 MNHEY, CDR2 SVGAGI. Deletions cut 6 bases from V and 6 bases from J, with 17 bases between. This CDR3 contains 14 residues. CDR3 bases: TGTGCCAGCAGGACGACATTTAGTGCCTCTGAAGCTTTCTTT. Translation gives CASRTTFSASEAFF.

The rearrangement uses TRBV6-2 or TRBV6-3 and TRBJ2-7; D may be TRBD1 (5 bases). The germline V and J ends were trimmed by 5 bases and 1 base, with 9 bases remaining between them. Germline-derived CDR1 and CDR2 are MNHEY and SVGEGT. This CDR3 has 13 residues. CDR3 nucleotide sequence: TGTGCCAGCAGTGTGACAGCTTCCTACGAGCAGTACTTC. This codes for CASSVTASYEQYF.

The gene calls are TRBV5-1 and TRBJ1-2; 7 bases map to TRBD1. CDR3 size: 15 residues. J was trimmed by 4 bases and V by 3 bases; bases with no gene match: 9. CDR1 and CDR2 (germline): SGHRS, YFSETQ. The CDR3 DNA reads as TGCGCCAGCAGCTCCGGACAGGCCCTGTTCTATGGCTACACCTTC. Translating gives CASSSGQALFYGYTF.

In this sample, this clone turned up once. The chain links TRBV12-5 to TRBJ2-1; maybe TRBD2 (5 bases). Trimming cost V 0 bases and J 8 bases, with 5 bases left between them. The V gene's germline CDR1 is LGHNT and CDR2 FRNRAP. The CDR3 runs 12 residues. The CDR3 DNA reads TGTGCTAGTGGTTTGGTTAGCGATGAGCAGTTCTTC. It codes for CASGLVSDEQFF. The whole variable domain, remainder taken from reference TRBV12-5 and TRBJ2-1, is DARVTQTPRHKVTEMGQEVTMRCQPILGHNTVFWYRQTMMQGLELLAYFRNRAPLDDSGMPKDRFSAEMPDATLATLKIQPSEPRDSAVYFCASGLVSDEQFFGPGTRLTVL.